Included here is one TCR beta chain sequence, with context. This record comes from a study of control samples from healthy donors and cancer patients. Method: immunoSEQ multiplex PCR; TCRdb's copy keeps in-frame clones and lacks some. The sample lists roughly 51,000 clones; roughly 87% were seen once. Trimming shortened V by 10 bases and J by 0 bases, and 13 bases separated the two germline ends. The CDR3 extends over 13 amino acids. Germline loops: CDR1 MGHRA, CDR2 YSYEKL. The rearrangement uses TRBV4-1 and TRBJ2-7; D unresolved. The sample consisted of PBMCs. The receptor was isolated from a man aged 40-50 years with colorectal cancer. The CDR3 DNA reads as TGCGCCATGCAGTGGGCTAGCTCCTACGAGCAGTACTTC. Amino acids: CAMQWASSYEQYF.